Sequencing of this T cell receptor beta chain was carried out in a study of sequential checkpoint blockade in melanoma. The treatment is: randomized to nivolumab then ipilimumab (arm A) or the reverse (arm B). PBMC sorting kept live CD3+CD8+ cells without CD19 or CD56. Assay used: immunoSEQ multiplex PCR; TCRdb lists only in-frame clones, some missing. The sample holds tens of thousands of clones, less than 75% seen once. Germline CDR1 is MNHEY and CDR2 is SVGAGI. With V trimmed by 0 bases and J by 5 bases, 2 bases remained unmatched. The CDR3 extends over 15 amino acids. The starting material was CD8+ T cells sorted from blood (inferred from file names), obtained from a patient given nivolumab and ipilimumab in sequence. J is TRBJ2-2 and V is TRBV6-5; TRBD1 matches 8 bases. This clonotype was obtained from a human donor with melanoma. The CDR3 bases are TGTGCCAGCAGTTACTCGTGGACAGGGACCGGGGAGCTGTTTTTT. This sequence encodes CASSYSWTGTGELFF.